This T cell receptor beta chain was captured in a study of metastatic and nonmetastatic thyroid tumors. Each patient went into thyroid surgery without having received any treatment. Germline CDR1 and CDR2: GTSNPN and SVGIG (reference sequence). This CDR3 is built from 12 residues. Trimming removed 5 bases from V and 7 bases from J, with 15 bases in between. This clone was recorded at least ten times. In the original analysis: CDR3 differences across clinicopathological groups were used to build a distant-metastasis classifier for papillary thyroid cancer. MiXCR reprocessed the PCR reads for TCRdb. TCRdb's processing, not the authors' own work, is the source of the V and J calls. The sample shows approximately 79,000 clones, about 9.1% of them seen only once.

The rearrangement joins TRBV30 to TRBJ2-7; perhaps TRBD2 as D (6 bases). The source is a female donor with papillary thyroid cancer or a benign thyroid nodule (not recorded which). Some clones in this sample may be carry-over from other donors' samples. Input material: blood. The CDR3 here is CAWGGTLGEQYF. In DNA form, the CDR3 reads TGTGCCTGGGGCGGGACTCTGGGGGAGCAGTACTTC.